This TCR beta chain was identified during a study of blood T cell repertoires in COVID-19. Overall study context: The United States, Italy and Spain supplied acute and convalescent COVID-19 samples. The cDNA or gDNA used as material had been derived from T cells, B-cell-depleted T cells, or PBMCs.

Germline V gives CDR1 SGDLS, CDR2 YYNGEE. Trimming took 0 bases from V and 5 from J, leaving 15 bases between them. CDR3 length: 15 residues. Original analysis: Nucleated cell counts were estimated from reference gene primer amplification. The table came from immunoSEQ multiplex PCR; TCRdb's copy has only in-frame clones and leaves some out. For V, J and clone size, that table is used; D and trimming come from the DNA. Among just under 150,000 clones listed, around 87% were seen once. This TCR derives from a man between 50 and 59 years old who had recovered from COVID-19. The source material was peripheral blood. The chain employs TRBV9 and TRBJ2-7; unclear D gene. CDR3 loop: CASSVEDAPDNEQYF. In nucleotides, the CDR3 is TGTGCCAGCAGCGTAGAAGACGCTCCTGACAACGAGCAGTACTTC.